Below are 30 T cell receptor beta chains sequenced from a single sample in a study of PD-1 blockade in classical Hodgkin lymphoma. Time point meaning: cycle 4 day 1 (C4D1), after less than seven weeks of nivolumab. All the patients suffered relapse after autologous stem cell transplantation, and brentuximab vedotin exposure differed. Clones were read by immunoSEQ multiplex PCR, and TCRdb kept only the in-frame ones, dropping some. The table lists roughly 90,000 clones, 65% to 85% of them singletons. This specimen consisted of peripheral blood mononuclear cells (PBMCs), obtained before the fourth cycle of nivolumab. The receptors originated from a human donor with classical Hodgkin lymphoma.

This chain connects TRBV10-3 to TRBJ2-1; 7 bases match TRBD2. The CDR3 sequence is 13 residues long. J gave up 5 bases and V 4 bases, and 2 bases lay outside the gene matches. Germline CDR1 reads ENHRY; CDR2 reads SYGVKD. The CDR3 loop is CAISGLADNEQFF. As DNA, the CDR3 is TGTGCCATCAGTGGCCTAGCGGACAATGAGCAGTTCTTC.

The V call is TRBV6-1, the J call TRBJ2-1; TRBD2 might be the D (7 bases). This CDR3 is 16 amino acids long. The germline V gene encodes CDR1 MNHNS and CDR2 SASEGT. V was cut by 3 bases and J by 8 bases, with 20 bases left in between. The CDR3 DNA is TGTGCCAGCAGTGACCCCCGCGGGGGCAGGGGCGATGAGCAGTTCTTC. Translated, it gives CASSDPRGGRGDEQFF.

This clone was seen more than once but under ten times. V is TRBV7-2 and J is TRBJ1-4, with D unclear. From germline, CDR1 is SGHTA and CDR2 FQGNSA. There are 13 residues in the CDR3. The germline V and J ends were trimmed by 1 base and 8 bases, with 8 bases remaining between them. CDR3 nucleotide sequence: TGTGCCAGCAGCTTAGAGCGGTACGAAAAACTGTTTTTT. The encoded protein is CASSLERYEKLFF. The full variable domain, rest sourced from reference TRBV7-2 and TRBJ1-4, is GAGVSQSPSNKVTEKGKDVELRCDPISGHTALYWYRQSLGQGLEFLIYFQGNSAPDKSGLPSDRFSAERTGGSVSTLTIQRTQQEDSAVYLCASSLERYEKLFFGSGTQLSVL.

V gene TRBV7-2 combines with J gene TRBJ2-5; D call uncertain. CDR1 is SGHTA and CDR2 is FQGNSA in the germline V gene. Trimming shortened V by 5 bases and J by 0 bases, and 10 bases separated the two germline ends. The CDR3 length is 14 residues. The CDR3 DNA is TGTGCCAGCAGCACTACAGCGTACCAAGAGACCCAGTACTTC. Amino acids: CASSTTAYQETQYF.

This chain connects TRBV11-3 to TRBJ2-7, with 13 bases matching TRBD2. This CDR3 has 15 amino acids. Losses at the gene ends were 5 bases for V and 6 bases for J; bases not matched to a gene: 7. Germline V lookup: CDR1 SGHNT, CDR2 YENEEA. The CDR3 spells CASSPGLAGVSEQYF. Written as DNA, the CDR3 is TGTGCCAGCAGCCCAGGACTAGCGGGAGTAAGCGAGCAGTACTTC. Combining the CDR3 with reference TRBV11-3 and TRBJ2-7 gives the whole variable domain EAGVVQSPRYKIIEKKQPVAFWCNPISGHNTLYWYLQNLGQGPELLIRYENEEAVDDSQLPKDRFSAERLKGVDSTLKIQPAELGDSAVYLCASSPGLAGVSEQYFGPGTRLTVT.

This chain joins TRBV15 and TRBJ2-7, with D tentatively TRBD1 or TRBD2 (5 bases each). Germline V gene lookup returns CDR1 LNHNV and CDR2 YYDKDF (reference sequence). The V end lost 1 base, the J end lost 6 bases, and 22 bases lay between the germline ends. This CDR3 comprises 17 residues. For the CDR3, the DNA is TGTGCCACCAGCAGAGGGAGAGGGACCCTCATCCCGCTCGAGCAGTACTTC. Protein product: CATSRGRGTLIPLEQYF.

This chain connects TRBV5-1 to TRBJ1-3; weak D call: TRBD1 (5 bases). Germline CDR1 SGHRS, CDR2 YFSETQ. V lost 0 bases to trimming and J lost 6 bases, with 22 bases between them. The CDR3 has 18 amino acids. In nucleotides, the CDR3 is TGCGCCAGCAGCTTGGGGGACCCAGGATGGGCTCTGTTAAACACCATATATTTT. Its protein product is CASSLGDPGWALLNTIYF.

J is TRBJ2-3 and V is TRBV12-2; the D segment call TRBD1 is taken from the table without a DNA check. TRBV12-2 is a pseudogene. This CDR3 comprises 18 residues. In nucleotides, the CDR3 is TGTGCAAGTCGCTTAGCGGGACAGGGGGCGCGATGCACAGATACGCAGTATTTT. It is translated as CASRLAGQGARCTDTQYF.

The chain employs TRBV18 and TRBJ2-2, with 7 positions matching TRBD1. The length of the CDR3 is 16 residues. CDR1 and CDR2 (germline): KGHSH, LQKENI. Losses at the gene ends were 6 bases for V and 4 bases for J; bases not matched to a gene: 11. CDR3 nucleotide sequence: TGTGCCAGCTCCCCAACACTGGACAGGACCACCGGGGAGCTGTTTTTT. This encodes CASSPTLDRTTGELFF.

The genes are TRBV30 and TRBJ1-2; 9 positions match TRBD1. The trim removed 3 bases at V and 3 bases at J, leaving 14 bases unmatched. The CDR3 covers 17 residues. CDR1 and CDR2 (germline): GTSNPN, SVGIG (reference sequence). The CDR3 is CAWRGEDRGSVYYGYTF. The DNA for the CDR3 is TGTGCCTGGAGAGGTGAGGACAGGGGTTCTGTATACTATGGCTACACCTTC.

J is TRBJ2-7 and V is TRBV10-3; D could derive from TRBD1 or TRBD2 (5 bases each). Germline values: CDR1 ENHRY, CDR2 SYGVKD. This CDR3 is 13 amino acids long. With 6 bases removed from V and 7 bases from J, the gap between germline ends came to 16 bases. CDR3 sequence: CAISRETTREQYF. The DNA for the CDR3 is TGTGCCATCAGCAGGGAGACAACGCGGGAGCAGTACTTC.

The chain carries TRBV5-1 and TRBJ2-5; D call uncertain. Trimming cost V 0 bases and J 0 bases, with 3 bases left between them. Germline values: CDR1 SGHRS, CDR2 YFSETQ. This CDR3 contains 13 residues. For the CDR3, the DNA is TGCGCCAGCAGCTTGGGGTACCAAGAGACCCAGTACTTC. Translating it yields CASSLGYQETQYF.

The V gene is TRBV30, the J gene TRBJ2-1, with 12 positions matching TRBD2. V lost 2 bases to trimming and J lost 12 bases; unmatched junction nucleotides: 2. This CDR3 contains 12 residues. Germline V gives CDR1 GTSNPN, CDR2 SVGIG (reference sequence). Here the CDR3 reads CAWSSSGRGQFF. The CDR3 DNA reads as TGTGCCTGGAGTTCTAGCGGGAGGGGGCAGTTCTTC.

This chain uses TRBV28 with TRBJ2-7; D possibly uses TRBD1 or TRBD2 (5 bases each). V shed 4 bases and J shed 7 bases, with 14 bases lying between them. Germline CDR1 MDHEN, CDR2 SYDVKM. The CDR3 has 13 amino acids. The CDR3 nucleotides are TGTGCCAGCAGTTCGTGGGGCCGCGGGGAGCAGTACTTC. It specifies CASSSWGRGEQYF.

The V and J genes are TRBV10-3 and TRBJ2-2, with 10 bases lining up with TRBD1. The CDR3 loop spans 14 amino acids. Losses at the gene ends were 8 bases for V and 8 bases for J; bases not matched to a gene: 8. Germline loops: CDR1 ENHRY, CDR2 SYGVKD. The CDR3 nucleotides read TGTGCCATCTCCCCGGGACAGGGGTCAGGGGAGCTGTTTTTT. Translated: CAISPGQGSGELFF.

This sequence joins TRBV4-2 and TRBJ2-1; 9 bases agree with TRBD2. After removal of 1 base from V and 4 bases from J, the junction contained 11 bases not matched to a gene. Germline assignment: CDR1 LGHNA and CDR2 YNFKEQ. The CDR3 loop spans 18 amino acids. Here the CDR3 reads CASSQGGREGRYYNEQFF. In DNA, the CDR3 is TGTGCCAGCAGCCAAGGGGGGCGGGAGGGCCGTTATTACAATGAGCAGTTCTTC.

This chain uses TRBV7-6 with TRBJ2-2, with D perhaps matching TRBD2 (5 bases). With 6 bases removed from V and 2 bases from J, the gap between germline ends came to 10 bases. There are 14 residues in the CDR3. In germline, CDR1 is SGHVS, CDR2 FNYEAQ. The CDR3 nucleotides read TGTGCCAGCAGAGAGGGCACTAACACCGGGGAGCTGTTTTTT. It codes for CASREGTNTGELFF. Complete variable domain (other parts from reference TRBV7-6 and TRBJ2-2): GAGVSQSPRYKVTKRGQDVALRCDPISGHVSLYWYRQALGQGPEFLTYFNYEAQQDKSGLPNDRFSAERPEGSISTLTIQRTEQRDSAMYRCASREGTNTGELFFGEGSRLTVL.

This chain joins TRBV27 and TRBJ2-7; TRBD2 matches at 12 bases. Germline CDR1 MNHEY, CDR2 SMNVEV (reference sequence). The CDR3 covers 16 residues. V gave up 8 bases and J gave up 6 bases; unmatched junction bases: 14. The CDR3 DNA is TGTGCCAGCCGTACTCTAGCGGGAGGGTTTCATCGCGAGCAGTACTTC. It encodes CASRTLAGGFHREQYF.

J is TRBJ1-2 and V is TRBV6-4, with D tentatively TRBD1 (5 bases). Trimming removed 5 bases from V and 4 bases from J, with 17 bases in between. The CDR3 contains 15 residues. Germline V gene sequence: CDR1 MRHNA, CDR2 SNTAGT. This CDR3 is CASSPGPTAGYGYTF. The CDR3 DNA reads TGTGCCAGCAGTCCGGGGCCTACCGCCGGCTATGGCTACACCTTC.

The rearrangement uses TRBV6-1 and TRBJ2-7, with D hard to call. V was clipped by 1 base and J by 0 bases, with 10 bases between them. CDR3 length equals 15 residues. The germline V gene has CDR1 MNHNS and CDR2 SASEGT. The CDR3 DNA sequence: TGTGCCAGCAGTGAAGGGGCTGGCCCCTCCTACGAGCAGTACTTC. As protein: CASSEGAGPSYEQYF.

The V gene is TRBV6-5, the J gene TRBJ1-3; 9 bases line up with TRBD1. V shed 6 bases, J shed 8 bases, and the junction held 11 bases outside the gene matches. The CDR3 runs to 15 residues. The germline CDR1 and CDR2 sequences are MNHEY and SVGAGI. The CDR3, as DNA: TGTGCCAGCAGAACCGCTCGGGACAGGGCGGACACCATATATTTT. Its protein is CASRTARDRADTIYF.

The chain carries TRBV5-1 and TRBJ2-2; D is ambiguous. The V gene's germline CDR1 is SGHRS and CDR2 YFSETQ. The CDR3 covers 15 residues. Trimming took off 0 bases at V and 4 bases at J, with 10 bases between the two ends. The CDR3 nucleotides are TGCGCCAGCAGCTTGGTTGTCGGACCCACCGGGGAGCTGTTTTTT. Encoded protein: CASSLVVGPTGELFF.

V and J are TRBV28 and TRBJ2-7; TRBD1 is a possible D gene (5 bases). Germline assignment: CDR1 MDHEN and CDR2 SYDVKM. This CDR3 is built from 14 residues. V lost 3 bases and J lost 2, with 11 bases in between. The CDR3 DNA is TGTGCCAGCAGTTTCCTCCTGGACACCTACGAGCAGTACTTC. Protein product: CASSFLLDTYEQYF.

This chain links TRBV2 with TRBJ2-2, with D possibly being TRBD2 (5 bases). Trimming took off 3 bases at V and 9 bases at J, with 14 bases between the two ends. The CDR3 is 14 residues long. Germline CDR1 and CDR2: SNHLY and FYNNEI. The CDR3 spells CASSERPPGWELFF. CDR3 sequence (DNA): TGTGCCAGCAGTGAGAGGCCGCCGGGATGGGAGCTGTTTTTT.

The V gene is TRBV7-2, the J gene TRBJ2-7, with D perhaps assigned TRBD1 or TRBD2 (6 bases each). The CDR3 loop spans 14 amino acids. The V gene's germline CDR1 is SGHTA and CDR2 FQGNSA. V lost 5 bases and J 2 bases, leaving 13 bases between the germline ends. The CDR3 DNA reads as TGTGCCAGCAGCCGGGGGCGTCCGGCCTACGAGCAGTACTTC. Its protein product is CASSRGRPAYEQYF.

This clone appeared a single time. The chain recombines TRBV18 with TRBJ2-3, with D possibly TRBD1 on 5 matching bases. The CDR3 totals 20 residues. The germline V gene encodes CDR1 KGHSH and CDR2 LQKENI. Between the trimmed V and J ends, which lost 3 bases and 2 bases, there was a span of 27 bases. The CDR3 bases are TGTGCCAGCTCACCGATTTTCCTGTTTGGGCAGGGATCGTCCACAGATACGCAGTATTTT. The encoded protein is CASSPIFLFGQGSSTDTQYF.

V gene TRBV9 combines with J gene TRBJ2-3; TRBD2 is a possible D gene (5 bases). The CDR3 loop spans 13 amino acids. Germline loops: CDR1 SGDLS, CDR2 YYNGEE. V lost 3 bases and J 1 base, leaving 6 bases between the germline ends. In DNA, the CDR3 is TGTGCCAGCAGCGGTAGCGGCACAGATACGCAGTATTTT. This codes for CASSGSGTDTQYF.

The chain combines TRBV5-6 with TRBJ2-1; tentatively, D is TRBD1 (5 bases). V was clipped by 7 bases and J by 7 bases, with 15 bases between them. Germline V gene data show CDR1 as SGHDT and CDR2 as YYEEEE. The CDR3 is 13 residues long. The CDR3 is CASCRRQFNEQFF. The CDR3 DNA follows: TGTGCCAGCTGCCGCCGACAGTTTAATGAGCAGTTCTTC.

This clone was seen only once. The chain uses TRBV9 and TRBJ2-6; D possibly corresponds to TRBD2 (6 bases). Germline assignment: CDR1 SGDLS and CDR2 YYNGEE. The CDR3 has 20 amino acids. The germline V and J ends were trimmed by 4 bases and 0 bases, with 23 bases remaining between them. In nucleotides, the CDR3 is TGTGCCAGCAGCTTCCTCCCTTCAGCGGGCGAGCTCTCTGGGGCCAACGTCCTGACTTTC. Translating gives CASSFLPSAGELSGANVLTF.

The CDR3 here is CASSDKGQQSRGNEQFF. The CDR3 nucleotides are TGTGCCAGCAGTGATAAAGGCCAACAGAGCCGGGGCAATGAGCAGTTCTTC. The J gene is TRBJ2-1, the V gene TRBV6-1, with a tentative D call TRBD2 (5 bases). The CDR3 is 17 amino acids. Looked up from germline, CDR1 is MNHNS and CDR2 is SASEGT. Trimming left V 3 bases short and J 6 bases short, with 21 bases between.